The 25 T cell receptor beta chains below were found in one sample sequenced in a study of OX40 agonist ivuxolimab in advanced cancers. Sequencing was performed with immunoSEQ multiplex PCR; in TCRdb, only in-frame clones are kept and a portion is missing. The table lists under 75,000 clones, 81% of them singletons. The starting material was CD4+ or CD8+ T cells sorted from blood, obtained in a trial of the OX40 agonist ivuxolimab. The receptors derive from an adult with an advanced solid tumor such as melanoma, head and neck, liver or kidney cancer.

The J gene is TRBJ1-3, the V gene TRBV5-1, with D possibly being TRBD1 (6 bases). Germline CDR1 is SGHRS and CDR2 is YFSETQ. The CDR3 sequence is 15 residues long. The germline V and J ends were trimmed by 3 bases and 4 bases, with 14 bases remaining between them. The CDR3 nucleotides read TGCGCCAGCAGCTCTCCGGGGGCGCAGGGAAACACCATATATTTT. It codes for CASSSPGAQGNTIYF.

This clone appeared once. V and J are TRBV4-1 and TRBJ2-3; unclear D gene. V gave up 0 bases and J gave up 7 bases, with 8 bases separating them. This CDR3 is 13 amino acids long. Germline CDR1 MGHRA, CDR2 YSYEKL. The CDR3 DNA follows: TGCGCCAGCAGCCAAGAGGAAGAAAATACGCAGTATTTT. Residues: CASSQEEENTQYF.

V gene TRBV5-1 combines with J gene TRBJ2-7, with D possibly being TRBD2 (6 bases). Germline-derived CDR1 and CDR2 are SGHRS and YFSETQ. Trimming pared 0 bases from V and 0 bases from J, leaving 13 bases between. This CDR3 has 16 amino acids. In nucleotides, the CDR3 is TGCGCCAGCAGCTTGGCCCAGGGACTGAGCTCCTACGAGCAGTACTTC. As protein: CASSLAQGLSSYEQYF.

This chain links TRBV7-2 with TRBJ2-2; TRBD2 agrees at 7 bases. Germline CDR1 is SGHTA and CDR2 is FQGNSA. The CDR3 loop spans 17 amino acids. V shed 5 bases and J 0 bases; nucleotides not matched to a gene: 9. The CDR3 DNA reads TGTGCCAGCAGCCACCAGCGGGGACGGGCGAACACCGGGGAGCTGTTTTTT. As protein: CASSHQRGRANTGELFF.

V and J are TRBV5-1 and TRBJ2-3; D assignment may be TRBD1 or TRBD2 (5 bases each). The CDR3 loop spans 16 amino acids. The germline CDR1 and CDR2 sequences are SGHRS and YFSETQ. The V and J ends lost 4 bases and 1 base respectively, with 16 bases between them. The CDR3 nucleotides read TGCGCCAGCAGCGGGTCCGGGACGGCTCGCACAGATACGCAGTATTTT. It specifies CASSGSGTARTDTQYF.

The chain is built from TRBV11-2 and TRBJ2-7; D not resolved. Trimming took off 5 bases at V and 6 bases at J, with 11 bases between the two ends. The CDR3 length is 12 residues. The germline V gene has CDR1 SGHAT and CDR2 FQNNGV. The CDR3 nucleotides are TGTGCCAGCAGCAGCCCCCTCCTCGAGCAGTACTTC. As protein: CASSSPLLEQYF.

This clone was observed once. V and J are TRBV5-1 and TRBJ2-3, with TRBD1 matching 12 bases. Germline V gene sequence: CDR1 SGHRS, CDR2 YFSETQ. The CDR3 runs to 15 residues. Unmatched junction bases numbered 4, after V lost 4 bases and J lost 4 bases. In DNA form, the CDR3 reads TGCGCCAGCAGCCAAGGGACAGGGGGCGCAGATACGCAGTATTTT. It is translated as CASSQGTGGADTQYF.

The gene calls are TRBV19 and TRBJ1-6; D is ambiguous. Trimming left V 9 bases short and J 0 bases short, with 6 bases between. The CDR3 extends over 13 amino acids. From germline, CDR1 is LNHDA and CDR2 SQIVND (reference sequence). This CDR3 reads CASLSSYNSPLHF. The CDR3 bases are TGTGCCAGCTTGAGCTCCTATAATTCACCCCTCCACTTT.

J is TRBJ1-2 and V is TRBV30, with 7 bases identical to TRBD1. With V trimmed by 3 bases and J by 2 bases, 3 bases remained unmatched. CDR3 length: 13 residues. Germline CDR1 is GTSNPN and CDR2 is SVGIG (reference sequence). CDR3: CAWSPGQNYGYTF. In nucleotides, the CDR3 is TGTGCCTGGAGCCCGGGACAGAACTATGGCTACACCTTC. The full variable domain, rest sourced from reference TRBV30 and TRBJ1-2, is SQTIHQWPATLVQPVGSPLSLECTVEGTSNPNLYWYRQAAGRGLQLLFYSVGIGQISSEVPQNLSASRPQDRQFILSSKKLLLSDSGFYLCAWSPGQNYGYTFGSGTRLTVV.

The genes are TRBV27 and TRBJ1-3, with unresolved D. Germline CDR1 and CDR2: MNHEY and SMNVEV (reference sequence). CDR3 length: 15 amino acids. V was clipped by 5 bases and J by 0 bases, with 11 bases between them. The CDR3 reads CASSPRLRSGNTIYF. The CDR3 DNA is TGTGCCAGCAGTCCGAGACTCCGCTCTGGAAACACCATATATTTT.

The genes are TRBV7-2 and TRBJ2-7, with D unresolved. This CDR3 has 14 residues. Germline-derived CDR1 and CDR2 are SGHTA and FQGNSA. Trimming stripped 5 bases from V and 2 bases from J, with 13 bases between. The CDR3 bases are TGTGCCAGCAGCCACAATGCAGGTCCCTACGAGCAGTACTTC. As protein: CASSHNAGPYEQYF.

The rearrangement joins TRBV9 to TRBJ1-2, with a weak D call TRBD1 (5 bases). Trimming removed 3 bases from V and 9 bases from J, with 15 bases in between. The CDR3 sequence is 13 residues long. Looked up from germline, CDR1 is SGDLS and CDR2 is YYNGEE. The CDR3 loop reads CASSAPGRMSYTF. In DNA form, the CDR3 reads TGTGCCAGCAGCGCACCGGGACGTATGAGCTACACCTTC.

The chain has TRBV27 and TRBJ2-5; D call uncertain. Trimming removed 2 bases from V and 1 base from J, with 11 bases in between. The germline gives CDR1 MNHEY, CDR2 SMNVEV (reference sequence). The CDR3 totals 15 residues. The CDR3: CASSLGVGSQETQYF. The CDR3 nucleotides are TGTGCCAGCAGTTTAGGGGTGGGCTCCCAAGAGACCCAGTACTTC.

There are many counts of this clone. The chain carries TRBV4-1 and TRBJ2-3; TRBD2 matches 12 bases. Trimming cost V 2 bases and J 2 bases; bases outside gene matches: 5. CDR1 and CDR2 from the germline V gene are MGHRA and YSYEKL. The CDR3 covers 17 residues. This CDR3 reads CASSQPTSGGHTDTQYF. In nucleotides, the CDR3 is TGCGCCAGCAGCCAACCGACTAGCGGGGGCCACACAGATACGCAGTATTTT.

This clone was found a few times. The sample contains more than one DNA sequence encoding this CDR3. The V gene is TRBV19, the J gene TRBJ2-5, with D maybe TRBD2 (6 bases). The germline V and J ends were trimmed by 3 bases and 5 bases, with 13 bases remaining between them. This CDR3 has 14 amino acids. The germline V gene encodes CDR1 LNHDA and CDR2 SQIVND (reference sequence). The CDR3 region is CASSIGGLGETQYF. The CDR3 nucleotides read TGTGCCAGTAGTATTGGGGGACTGGGGGAGACCCAGTACTTC.

The V gene is TRBV10-3, the J gene TRBJ2-3; 7 nucleotides line up with TRBD1. Germline loops: CDR1 ENHRY, CDR2 SYGVKD. This CDR3 contains 14 residues. Trimming took 6 bases from V and 6 from J; bases not matched to a gene: 9. The CDR3 is CAISVGQEADTQYF. The DNA for the CDR3 is TGTGCCATCAGCGTCGGACAGGAGGCGGATACGCAGTATTTT.

For the CDR3, the DNA is TGTGCCAGCAGTTACGGTACGGGCACTGAAGCTTTCTTT. As protein: CASSYGTGTEAFF. The rearrangement links TRBV6-6 to TRBJ1-1; D is uncertain. This CDR3 is 13 amino acids long. V dropped 2 bases and J dropped 4 bases, with 8 bases sitting between them. Germline CDR1 and CDR2: MNHNY and SVGAGI (reference sequence).

This chain links TRBV19 with TRBJ2-3; the match to TRBD2 covers 12 bases. CDR3 size: 14 residues. After removal of 10 bases from V and 5 bases from J, the junction contained 7 bases not matched to a gene. CDR1 and CDR2 from the germline V gene are LNHDA and SQIVND (reference sequence). The CDR3 bases are TGTGCCACAGCTAGCGGGGGGGCCTTAGATACGCAGTATTTT. Its translation: CATASGGALDTQYF.

The V gene is TRBV7-2, the J gene TRBJ2-7; D might be TRBD1 (7 bases). V dropped 4 bases and J dropped 6 bases, with 13 bases sitting between them. This CDR3 contains 13 residues. Germline CDR1 and CDR2: SGHTA and FQGNSA. The CDR3 loop is CASSSRQGGEQYF. The CDR3 coding sequence is TGTGCCAGCAGCTCAAGACAGGGAGGCGAGCAGTACTTC.

The rearrangement uses TRBV19 and TRBJ2-5; 9 bases map to TRBD1. The J segment lost 6 bases and the V segment lost 4 bases, leaving 6 bases of the junction unmatched. CDR1 and CDR2 (germline): LNHDA, SQIVND (reference sequence). This CDR3 spans 14 amino acids. Here the CDR3 reads CASSSWDRDKTQYF. Written as DNA, the CDR3 is TGTGCCAGTAGTAGCTGGGACAGGGATAAGACCCAGTACTTC. The whole variable domain, filled in from reference TRBV19 and TRBJ2-5, reads DGGITQSPKYLFRKEGQNVTLSCEQNLNHDAMYWYRQDPGQGLRLIYYSQIVNDFQKGDIAEGYSVSREKKESFPLTVTSAQKNPTAFYLCASSSWDRDKTQYFGPGTRLLVL.

As regards this clone: Other DNA variants within this sample encode the same CDR3. V and J are TRBV30 and TRBJ2-7; 7 bases are shared with TRBD2. The CDR3 loop spans 12 amino acids. Germline V CDR1 and CDR2: GTSNPN, SVGIG (reference sequence). V lost 2 bases to trimming and J lost 3 bases; unmatched junction nucleotides: 1. CDR3 sequence (DNA): TGTGCCTGGAGTCGGGAGGTCTACGAGCAGTACTTC. This codes for CAWSREVYEQYF.

The J gene is TRBJ2-3, the V gene TRBV30, with D unclear. The CDR3 consists of 13 residues. Trimming pared 5 bases from V and 0 bases from J, leaving 9 bases between. From germline, CDR1 is GTSNPN and CDR2 SVGIG (reference sequence). CDR3 protein: CAWGPASTDTQYF. The CDR3 DNA reads TGTGCCTGGGGGCCAGCTAGCACAGATACGCAGTATTTT. Supplemented by reference TRBV30 and TRBJ2-3, the full variable domain reads SQTIHQWPATLVQPVGSPLSLECTVEGTSNPNLYWYRQAAGRGLQLLFYSVGIGQISSEVPQNLSASRPQDRQFILSSKKLLLSDSGFYLCAWGPASTDTQYFGPGTRLTVL.

The chain joins TRBV6-1 to TRBJ2-7, with 7 bases identical to TRBD1. This CDR3 comprises 16 residues. From germline, CDR1 is MNHNS and CDR2 SASEGT. V was clipped by 3 bases and J by 0 bases; unmatched bases: 8. As DNA, the CDR3 is TGTGCCAGCAGTGAGGTAATGGCAGGGGGCTCCTACGAGCAGTACTTC. Amino acid sequence: CASSEVMAGGSYEQYF.

The chain joins TRBV6-1 to TRBJ1-1; no clear D gene. Trimming took off 4 bases at V and 7 bases at J, with 16 bases between the two ends. Germline V CDR1 and CDR2: MNHNS, SASEGT. The CDR3 has 14 residues. CDR3 amino acids: CASSVSGAYLEAFF. CDR3 nucleotides: TGTGCCAGCAGTGTGTCAGGCGCTTACCTTGAAGCTTTCTTT.

CDR3 nucleotide sequence: TGTGCCTGGGGGCGTCCCGGGACAGGAAACACCATATATTTT. Its protein is CAWGRPGTGNTIYF. The V and J genes are TRBV30 and TRBJ1-3, with a tentative D call TRBD1 (6 bases). The germline gives CDR1 GTSNPN, CDR2 SVGIG (reference sequence). This CDR3 is built from 14 residues. V was shortened by 5 bases and J by 4 bases, with 15 bases between the two germline ends.